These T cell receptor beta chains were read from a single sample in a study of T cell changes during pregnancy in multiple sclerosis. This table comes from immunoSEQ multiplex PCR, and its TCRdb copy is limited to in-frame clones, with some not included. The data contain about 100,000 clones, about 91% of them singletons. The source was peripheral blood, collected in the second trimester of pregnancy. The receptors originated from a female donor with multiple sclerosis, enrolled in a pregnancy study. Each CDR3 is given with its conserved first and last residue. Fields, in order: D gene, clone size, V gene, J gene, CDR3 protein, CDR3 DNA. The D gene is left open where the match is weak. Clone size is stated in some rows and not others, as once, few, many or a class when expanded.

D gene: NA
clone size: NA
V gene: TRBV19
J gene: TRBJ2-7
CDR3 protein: CASSINSAGNCTQYF
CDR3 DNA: TGTGCCAGTAGTATTAATAGCGCCGGGAACTGTACGCAGTACTTC

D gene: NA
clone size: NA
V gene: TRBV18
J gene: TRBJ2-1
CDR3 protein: CASSPLGGIYNEQFF
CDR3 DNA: TGTGCCAGCTCACCACTTGGGGGGATTTACAATGAGCAGTTCTTC

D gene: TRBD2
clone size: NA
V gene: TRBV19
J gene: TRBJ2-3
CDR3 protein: CASSMSGLAGAADTQYF
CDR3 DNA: TGTGCCAGTAGTATGTCTGGACTAGCGGGAGCGGCAGATACGCAGTATTTT

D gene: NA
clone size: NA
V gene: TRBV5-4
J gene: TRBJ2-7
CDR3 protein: CASSPRGDGGLYEQYF
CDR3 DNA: TGTGCCAGCAGCCCCCGGGGAGACGGGGGGCTCTACGAGCAGTACTTC

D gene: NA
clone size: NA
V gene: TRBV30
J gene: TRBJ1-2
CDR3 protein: CAAGGAGGMGYGYTF
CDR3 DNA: TGTGCCGCGGGGGGGGCAGGAGGGATGGGCTATGGCTACACCTTC

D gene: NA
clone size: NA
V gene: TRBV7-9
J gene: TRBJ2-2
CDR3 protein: CASSVVVTGELFF
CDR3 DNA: TGTGCCAGCAGCGTAGTAGTGACCGGGGAGCTGTTTTTT

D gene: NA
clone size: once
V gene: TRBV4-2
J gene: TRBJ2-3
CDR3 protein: CASSQDASGANTDTQYF
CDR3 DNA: TGTGCCAGCAGCCAAGATGCATCAGGGGCCAACACAGATACGCAGTATTTT

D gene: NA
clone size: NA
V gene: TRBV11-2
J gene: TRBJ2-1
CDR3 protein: CASSPFPVSSYNEQFF
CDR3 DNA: TGTGCCAGCAGCCCATTCCCTGTTAGCTCCTACAATGAGCAGTTCTTC

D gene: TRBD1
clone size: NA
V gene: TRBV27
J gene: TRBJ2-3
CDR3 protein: CASSLGTGVSTDTQYF
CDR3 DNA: TGTGCCAGCAGTTTAGGGACAGGGGTTAGCACAGATACGCAGTATTTT

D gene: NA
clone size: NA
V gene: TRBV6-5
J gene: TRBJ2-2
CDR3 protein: CASLTNTGELFF
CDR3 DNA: TGTGCCAGCCTAACGAACACCGGGGAGCTGTTTTTT

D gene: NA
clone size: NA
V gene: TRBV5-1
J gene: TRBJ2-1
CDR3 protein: CASSSDTYNGQFF
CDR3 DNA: TGCGCCAGCAGCTCGGACACATACAATGGACAGTTCTTC

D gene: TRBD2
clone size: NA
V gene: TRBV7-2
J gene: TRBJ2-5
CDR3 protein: CASSRSSGNRETQYF
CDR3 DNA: TGTGCCAGCAGTCGTAGTAGCGGGAACCGGGAGACCCAGTACTTC

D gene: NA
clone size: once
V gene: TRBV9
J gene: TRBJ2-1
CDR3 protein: CASSVGGGSYNEQFF
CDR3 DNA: TGTGCCAGCAGCGTAGGAGGGGGCTCCTACAATGAGCAGTTCTTC

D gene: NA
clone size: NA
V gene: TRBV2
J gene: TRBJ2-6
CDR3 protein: CASSEGPVYSGANVLTF
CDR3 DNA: TGTGCCAGCAGTGAAGGGCCCGTGTACTCTGGGGCCAACGTCCTGACTTTC

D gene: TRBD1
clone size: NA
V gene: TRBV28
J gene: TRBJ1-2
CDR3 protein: CASTHPGRGRRNGYTF
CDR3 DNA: TGTGCCAGCACCCATCCGGGCAGGGGGCGTCGAAATGGCTACACCTTC

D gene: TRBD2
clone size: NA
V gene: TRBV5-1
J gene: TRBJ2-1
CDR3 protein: CASSPRGTSGMGSYNEQFF
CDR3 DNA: TGCGCCAGCAGCCCCAGAGGGACTAGCGGGATGGGGTCCTACAATGAGCAGTTCTTC

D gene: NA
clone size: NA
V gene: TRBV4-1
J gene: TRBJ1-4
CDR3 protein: CASSQDQVGASDEKLFF
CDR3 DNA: TGCGCCAGCAGCCAAGATCAAGTGGGGGCGAGTGATGAAAAACTGTTTTTT

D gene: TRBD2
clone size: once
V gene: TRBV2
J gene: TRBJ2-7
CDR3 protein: CASRQPGRGSYEQYF
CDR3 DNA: TGTGCCAGCAGACAACCGGGGAGGGGCTCCTACGAGCAGTACTTC

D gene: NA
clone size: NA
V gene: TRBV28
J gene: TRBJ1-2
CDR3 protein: CASSFGGTAYGYTF
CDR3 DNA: TGTGCCAGCAGTTTTGGTGGGACTGCATATGGCTACACCTTC

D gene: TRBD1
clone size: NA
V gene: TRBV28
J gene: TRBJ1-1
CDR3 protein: CASRPRRQGAEAFF
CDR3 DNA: TGTGCCAGCAGACCGCGTAGACAGGGCGCTGAAGCTTTCTTT

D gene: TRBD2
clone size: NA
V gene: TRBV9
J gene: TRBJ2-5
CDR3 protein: CASSVGIAGNLGETQYF
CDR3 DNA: TGTGCCAGCAGCGTAGGAATAGCGGGCAACCTGGGAGAGACCCAGTACTTC

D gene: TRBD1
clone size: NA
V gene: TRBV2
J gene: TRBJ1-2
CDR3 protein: CASSALGQVISWGYTF
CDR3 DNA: TGTGCCAGCAGCGCTTTAGGACAGGTGATTTCGTGGGGCTACACCTTC

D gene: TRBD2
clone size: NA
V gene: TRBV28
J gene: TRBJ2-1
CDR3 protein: CATLEGGLAGDEQFF
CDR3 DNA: TGTGCCACCTTGGAGGGGGGACTAGCGGGAGATGAGCAGTTCTTC

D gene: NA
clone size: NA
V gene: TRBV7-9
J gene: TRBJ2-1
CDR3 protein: CASSSTLWAYNEQFF
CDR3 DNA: TGTGCCAGCAGCTCAACCCTATGGGCGTACAATGAGCAGTTCTTC

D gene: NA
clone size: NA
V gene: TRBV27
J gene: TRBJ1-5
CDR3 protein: CASSPPPGGSNQPQHF
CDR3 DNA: TGTGCCAGCAGTCCCCCCCCGGGAGGTAGCAATCAGCCCCAGCATTTT

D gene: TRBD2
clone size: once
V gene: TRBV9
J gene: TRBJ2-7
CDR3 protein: CASSPGLAGVYEQYF
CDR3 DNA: TGTGCCAGCAGCCCGGGACTAGCGGGAGTGTACGAGCAGTACTTC

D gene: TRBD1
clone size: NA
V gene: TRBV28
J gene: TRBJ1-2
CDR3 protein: CASSLVPTGQAYGYTF
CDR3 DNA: TGTGCCAGCAGTTTAGTCCCCACGGGACAGGCATATGGCTACACCTTC

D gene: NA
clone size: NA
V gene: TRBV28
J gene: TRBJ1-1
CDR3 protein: CASSKQDRQITEAFF
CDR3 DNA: TGTGCCAGCAGTAAACAGGACCGCCAAATCACTGAAGCTTTCTTT

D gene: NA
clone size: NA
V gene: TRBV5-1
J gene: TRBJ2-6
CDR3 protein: CASWGGGAPSGANVLTF
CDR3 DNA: TGCGCCAGCTGGGGGGGCGGGGCCCCCTCTGGGGCCAACGTCCTGACTTTC

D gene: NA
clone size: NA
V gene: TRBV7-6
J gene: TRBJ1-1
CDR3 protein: CASSPRRGSNTEAFF
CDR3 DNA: TGTGCCAGCAGCCCCCGTCGGGGGTCAAACACTGAAGCTTTCTTT

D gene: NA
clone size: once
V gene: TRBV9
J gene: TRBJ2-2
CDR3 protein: CASSTPGTGELFF
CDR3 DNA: TGTGCCAGCAGCACACCGGGAACCGGGGAGCTGTTTTTT

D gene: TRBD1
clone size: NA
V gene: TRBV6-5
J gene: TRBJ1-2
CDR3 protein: CASSYSTGGLYGYTF
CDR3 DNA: TGTGCCAGCAGTTACTCGACAGGGGGACTCTATGGCTACACCTTC

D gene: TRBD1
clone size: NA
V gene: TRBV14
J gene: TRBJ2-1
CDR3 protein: CASSHLRGRDEQFF
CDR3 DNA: TGTGCCAGCAGCCATCTCAGGGGGCGGGATGAGCAGTTCTTC

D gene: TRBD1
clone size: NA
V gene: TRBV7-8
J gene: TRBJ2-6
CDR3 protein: CASSQRTGAASGANVLTF
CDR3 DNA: TGTGCCAGCAGCCAGAGGACAGGGGCCGCGTCTGGGGCCAACGTCCTGACTTTC

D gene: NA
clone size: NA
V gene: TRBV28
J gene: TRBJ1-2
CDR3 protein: CASSLVRGYGYTF
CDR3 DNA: TGTGCCAGCAGTTTAGTTAGAGGCTATGGCTACACCTTC

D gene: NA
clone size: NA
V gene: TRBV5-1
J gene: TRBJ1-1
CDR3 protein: CASSLGGDTEAFF
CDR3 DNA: TGCGCCAGCAGCTTAGGGGGGGACACTGAAGCTTTCTTT

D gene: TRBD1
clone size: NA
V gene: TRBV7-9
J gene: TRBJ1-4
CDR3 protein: CASRRDRGPGKLFF
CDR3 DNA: TGTGCCAGCAGGCGGGACAGGGGTCCCGGAAAACTGTTTTTT

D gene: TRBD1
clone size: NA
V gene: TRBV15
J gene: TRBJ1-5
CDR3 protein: CATSSFSGTGTFSNQPQHF
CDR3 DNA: TGTGCCACCAGCTCGTTCTCTGGGACAGGGACTTTTAGCAATCAGCCCCAGCATTTT

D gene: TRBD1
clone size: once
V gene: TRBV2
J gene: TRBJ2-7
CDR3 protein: CASSEEQGASRYEQYF
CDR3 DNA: TGTGCCAGCAGTGAGGAGCAGGGGGCCAGTCGATACGAGCAGTACTTC

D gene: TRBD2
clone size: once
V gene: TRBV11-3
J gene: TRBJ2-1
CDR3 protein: CASSVEGREGKDEQFF
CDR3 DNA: TGTGCCAGCAGCGTAGAGGGGCGGGAGGGAAAGGATGAGCAGTTCTTC